What follows describes a single TCR beta chain. Only a few counts were recorded for this clone. No antigen is known for it. Base qualities are not provided; no much larger clone lies one nucleotide away. This sample was included in a study of CD8+ T cells in alopecia areata (dated by TCRdb to between 2018 and 2020). Study-level background: Treated patients were enrolled in an open-label pilot trial of oral tofacitinib at 5 to 10 mg twice daily for moderate-to-severe alopecia areata. Patients received tofacitinib for 6 to 18 months and were then followed off drug for 6 months to check for delayed response and recurrence. In treated patients, disease severity was measured using the SALT score, which gives the percentage of scalp surface area affected. In both human patients and the C3H/HeJ mouse model, the study applied high-throughput TCRbeta sequencing to look at T cell clonal expansion in alopecia areata. Scalp tissue and sorted CD4+ and CD8+ peripheral blood T cells from patchy and totalis/universalis alopecia areata patients and from healthy controls were covered by human TCRbeta sequencing. Biopsies were taken from tofacitinib-treated patients at baseline and at 4 and 24 weeks of treatment, and a later scalp biopsy was taken in several of the tofacitinib-treated patients. Clonality in the scalp was compared among normal scalp (n=4), patchy alopecia areata scalp (n=8), and alopecia totalis/universalis scalp (n=8). RNA was obtained with the PAXgene miRNA kit for fixed scalp, the miRNeasy kit for PBMCs, and the RNeasy kit for mouse skin. TCRbeta CDR3 regions were amplified by immunoSEQ multiplex PCR using 35 Vbeta forward and 13 Jbeta reverse primers.

Libraries were built with the immunoSEQ multiplex PCR assay. RNA was extracted from all samples and reverse transcribed into cDNA as template for TCR sequencing. SuperScript III was used for first-strand cDNA synthesis, primed with a 2:1 mix of oligo-dT and random hexamers. A synthetic immune receptor repertoire was used to measure amplification bias, and any remaining bias was corrected computationally. The published analysis was carried out like this. Raw reads were preprocessed for error removal, and CDR3 was defined according to IMGT conventions as running from the conserved cysteine to phenylalanine. To get clonality, Shannon entropy was normalized by log2 of the number of productive unique TCRs and the result was subtracted from 1. Scalp TCRbeta sequences were cross-referenced with sorted blood CD4 and CD8 repertoires so that the CD4 or CD8 identity of scalp clones could be inferred. In its TCRdb copy, this immuneACCESS table keeps in-frame sequences only and misses some clones. Where compared with another copy, unresolved V genes explain less than half of these, and the others have no known cause. V, J and clone size are those of that table, while D and trimming were read from the DNA. The sample table shows 150,000 to 250,000 clones, and 45% to 75% are seen once. Together, the top ten hold 3% to 3.5% of the sample.

What the study reported, not specific to this receptor: Scalp TCR repertoire analysis is complicated because resident alphabeta T cells in normal human skin are also sequenced, whereas mouse skin is dominated by gammadelta T cells. Shared TCR sequences between patients were less evident than in mice, which may be partly attributable to HLA diversity in the patient population. Because the treated cohort was small and had only one nonresponder, larger studies are needed to examine links between baseline CD8+ expansion and response. Tofacitinib significantly lowered scalp clonality and the number of expanded CD8+ clones among the top 100 scalp clones. During tofacitinib treatment, many expanded lesional clones remained in scalp and blood, and this persistence may partly explain relapse after treatment is stopped. Higher clonality and more expanded CD8+ clones were observed in lesional scalp than in normal scalp, particularly in alopecia totalis/universalis, a finding suggestive of antigenic drive.

The intended sense of this specimen's time point label: less than five weeks on oral tofacitinib. This sample's treatment or condition label indicates: oral pan-JAK inhibitor, 5-10 mg twice daily. Lesional scalp punch biopsies and peripheral blood were collected from alopecia areata patients. PBMCs were separated by density centrifugation and stained for CD3, CD4 and CD8, after which CD4+ and CD8+ T cells were sorted on a FACSAria. The CDR3, from cysteine to phenylalanine, totals 16 residues. The kept DNA is CDR3 alone, 48 bases in frame from the first base. CDR1 and CDR2 are read off the germline V gene (reference sequence) as MNHNY and SVGAGI. At the junction V is shortened by 6 bases and J by 7 bases; bases outside the gene matches: 18.

In this chain, TRBV6-6 is recombined with TRBJ2-7; 7 middle bases align to TRBD1. This receptor was obtained from a human donor with alopecia areata. Here the sequenced sample was CD4+ T cells sorted from blood, taken at week 4, from a patient treated with tofacitinib. The CDR3 region: CASSQRRTGPPLEQYF. The nucleotide sequence reads TGTGCCAGCAGCCAACGGCGGACAGGCCCCCCTCTAGAGCAGTACTTC.